This T cell receptor beta chain emerged from a study of neoadjuvant anti-PD-1 for oral cavity cancer. Whole-study findings and limits: Higher pretreatment Treg/Th17 ratios tracked higher pretreatment blood clonality. After neoadjuvant nivolumab, PBMC T cell clonality was significantly higher in non-responders than responders.

Profiled with immunoSEQ multiplex PCR; TCRdb holds only in-frame clones, not every one. Here the sample spans approximately 8,800 clones, 64% being singletons. The time point: after neoadjuvant nivolumab, at surgical resection. Cohort: HPV-negative, locally advanced oral cavity squamous cell carcinoma patients. No culture or expansion preceded analysis of these blood cells. On this clone: The antigen remains unidentified.

In germline, CDR1 is MDHEN, CDR2 SYDVKM. V was pared by 4 bases and J by 11 bases, with 21 bases between. CDR3 length: 15 residues. The clonotype was recovered from a person between 35 and 79 years old with oral cavity squamous cell carcinoma. The chain uses TRBV28 and TRBJ2-1, with TRBD1 as a possible D gene (5 bases). Sequenced material: PBMCs, taken after nivolumab (anti-PD-1) treatment. CDR3 DNA: TGTGCCAGCAGTTCGGAGAGGACACTTTCAATGAAGCAGTTCTTC. Protein sequence: CASSSERTLSMKQFF.